This TCR beta chain was identified in a study of T cell responses to AZD1222 COVID-19 vaccine. V was shortened by 2 bases and J by 4 bases, with 17 bases between the two germline ends. The CDR3 extends over 16 amino acids. CDR1 SGHAT and CDR2 FQNNGV come from the germline V gene. Data came from immunoSEQ multiplex PCR; TCRdb stores just in-frame clones and leaves some out. Here the sample spans 90,000 to 120,000 clones, 86% being singletons. The source is an adult in good health. The sample consisted of peripheral blood, taken on day 0 of AZD1222 vaccination. J is TRBJ2-5 and V is TRBV11-2; tentatively, D is TRBD1 (5 bases). CDR3 bases: TGTGCCAGCAGCTTAAGTGGGCAGGGAAGTGGAGAGACCCAGTACTTC. Translating gives CASSLSGQGSGETQYF.